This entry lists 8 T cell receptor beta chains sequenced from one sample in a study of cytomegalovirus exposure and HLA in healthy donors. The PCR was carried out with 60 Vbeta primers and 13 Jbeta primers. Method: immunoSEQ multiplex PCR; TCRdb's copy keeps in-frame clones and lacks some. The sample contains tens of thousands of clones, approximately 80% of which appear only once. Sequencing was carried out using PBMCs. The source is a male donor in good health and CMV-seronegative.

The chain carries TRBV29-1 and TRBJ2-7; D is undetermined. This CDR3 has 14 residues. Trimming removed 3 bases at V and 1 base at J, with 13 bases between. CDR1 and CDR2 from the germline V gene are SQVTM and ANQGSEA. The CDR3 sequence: CSVDAASGSYEQYF. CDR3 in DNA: TGCAGCGTTGACGCGGCCTCGGGTTCCTACGAGCAGTACTTC.

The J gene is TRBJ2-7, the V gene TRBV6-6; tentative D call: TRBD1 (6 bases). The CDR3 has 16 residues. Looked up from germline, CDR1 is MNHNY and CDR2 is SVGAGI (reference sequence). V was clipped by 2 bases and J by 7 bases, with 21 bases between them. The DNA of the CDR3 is TGTGCCAGCAGTTACCAGTTGCCAGGAGGCCAGGGGGAGCAGTACTTC. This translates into CASSYQLPGGQGEQYF.

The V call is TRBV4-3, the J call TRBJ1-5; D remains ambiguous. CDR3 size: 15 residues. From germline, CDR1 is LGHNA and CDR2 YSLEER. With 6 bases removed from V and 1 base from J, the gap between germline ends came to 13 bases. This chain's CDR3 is CASSRIFGSNQPQHF. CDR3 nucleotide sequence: TGCGCCAGCAGTCGGATCTTCGGGAGCAATCAGCCCCAGCATTTT.

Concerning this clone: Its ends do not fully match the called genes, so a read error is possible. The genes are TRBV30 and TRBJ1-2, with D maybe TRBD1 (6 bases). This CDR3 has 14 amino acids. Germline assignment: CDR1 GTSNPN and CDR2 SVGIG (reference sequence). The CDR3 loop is CAWRQGMANYGYTF. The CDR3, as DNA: TGTGCCTGGAGGCAGGGGATGGCTAACTATGGCTATACCTTC.

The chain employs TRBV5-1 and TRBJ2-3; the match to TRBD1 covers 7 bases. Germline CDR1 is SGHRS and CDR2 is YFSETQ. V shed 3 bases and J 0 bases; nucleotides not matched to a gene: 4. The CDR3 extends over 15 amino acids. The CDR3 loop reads CASSSGTASTDTQYF. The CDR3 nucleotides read TGCGCCAGCAGCTCCGGGACAGCCAGCACAGATACGCAGTATTTT.

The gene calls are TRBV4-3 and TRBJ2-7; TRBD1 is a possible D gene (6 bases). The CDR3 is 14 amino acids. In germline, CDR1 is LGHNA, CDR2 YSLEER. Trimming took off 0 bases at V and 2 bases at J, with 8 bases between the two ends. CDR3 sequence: CASSQEKGAYEQYF. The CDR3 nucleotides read TGCGCCAGCAGCCAAGAGAAGGGGGCCTACGAGCAGTACTTC.

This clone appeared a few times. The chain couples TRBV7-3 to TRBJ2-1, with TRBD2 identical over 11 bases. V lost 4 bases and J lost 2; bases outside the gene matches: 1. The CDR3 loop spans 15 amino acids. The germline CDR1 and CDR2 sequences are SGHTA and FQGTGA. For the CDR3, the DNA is TGTGCCAGCAGCTCGACTAGCGGGGCCTACAATGAGCAGTTCTTC. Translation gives CASSSTSGAYNEQFF.

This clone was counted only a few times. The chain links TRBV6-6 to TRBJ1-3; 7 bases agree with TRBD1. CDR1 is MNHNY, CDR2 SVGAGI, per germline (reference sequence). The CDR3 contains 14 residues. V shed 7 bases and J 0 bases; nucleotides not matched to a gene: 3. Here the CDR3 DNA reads TGTGCCAGCATCCGACAGGGCTCTGGAAACACCATATATTTT. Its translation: CASIRQGSGNTIYF.